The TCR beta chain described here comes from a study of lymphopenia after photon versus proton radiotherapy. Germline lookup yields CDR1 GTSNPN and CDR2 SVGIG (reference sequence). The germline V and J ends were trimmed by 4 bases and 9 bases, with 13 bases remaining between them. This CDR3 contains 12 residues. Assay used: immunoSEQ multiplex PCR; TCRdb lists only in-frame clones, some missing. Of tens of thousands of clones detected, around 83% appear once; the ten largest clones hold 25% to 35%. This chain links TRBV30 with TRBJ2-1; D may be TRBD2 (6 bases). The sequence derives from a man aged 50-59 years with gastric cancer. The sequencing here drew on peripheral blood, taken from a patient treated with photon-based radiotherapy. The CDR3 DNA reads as TGTGCCTGGACGGCTCCGCGGGGTGAGCAGTTCTTC. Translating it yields CAWTAPRGEQFF.